A single sample gave rise to the 32 T cell receptor beta chains below, sequenced in a study of neurological immune-mediated disorders. TCRdb re-derived calls from the 5' RACE reads in MiXCR, one entry per CDR3 protein. This table holds about 46,000 distinct CDR3 sequences, roughly 4.1% found once. The sequenced sample consisted of PBMCs. Receptors originate from a woman aged 60-75 years with multiple sclerosis.

This clonotype appeared many times. The chain uses TRBV20-1 and TRBJ2-3, with unresolved D. V was pared by 3 bases and J by 2 bases, with 6 bases between. Germline CDR1 reads DFQATT; CDR2 reads SNEGSKA (reference sequence). The CDR3 extends over 12 amino acids. CDR3 nucleotides: TGCAGTGCTAGTACGTCCACAGATACGCAGTATTTT. Translation gives CSASTSTDTQYF.

This clonotype was counted ten times or more. The chain couples TRBV7-2 to TRBJ1-1, with D uncertain. Germline V gene sequence: CDR1 SGHTA, CDR2 FQGNSA. The ends were cut back, 5 bases at V and 1 base at J, with 17 bases in the middle. The length of the CDR3 is 16 residues. The CDR3 is CASSRVGSSRNTEAFF. The CDR3 DNA reads TGTGCCAGCAGCAGGGTGGGGTCCAGTCGGAACACTGAAGCTTTCTTT.

This clonotype appeared many times. CDR3 DNA: TGTGCCAGCAGCTTAGTGGTGGAGACCCAGTACTTC. This sequence encodes CASSLVVETQYF. The chain joins TRBV7-9 to TRBJ2-5, with D unclear. The germline V gene encodes CDR1 SEHNR and CDR2 FQNEAQ (reference sequence). The CDR3 has 12 amino acids. Trimming stripped 1 base from V and 5 bases from J, with 5 bases between.

This clonotype was recorded a few times. The chain employs TRBV20-1 and TRBJ2-1; D unclear. The CDR3 is 15 residues long. Trimming removed 3 bases from V and 2 bases from J, with 14 bases in between. CDR1 is DFQATT and CDR2 is SNEGSKA in the germline V gene (reference sequence). The CDR3 loop reads CSASPIDAPYNEQFF. In nucleotides, the CDR3 is TGCAGTGCTAGCCCTATAGACGCCCCCTACAATGAGCAGTTCTTC.

This clonotype was recorded at least ten times. This chain connects TRBV3-1 to TRBJ1-1; D gene unclear. There are 13 residues in the CDR3. Germline V CDR1 and CDR2: LGHDT, YNNKEL (reference sequence). V was trimmed by 1 base and J by 1 base, leaving 4 bases between them. CDR3 bases: TGTGCCAGCAGCCAAGCTGGGAACACTGAAGCTTTCTTT. This encodes CASSQAGNTEAFF.

The chain recombines TRBV11-2 with TRBJ2-2; D possibly corresponds to TRBD2 (6 bases). Germline V CDR1 and CDR2: SGHAT, FQNNGV. This CDR3 has 16 amino acids. The V end was cut by 1 base, the J end by 0 bases, with 9 bases between. The CDR3 is CASSLGTGANTGELFF. For the CDR3, the DNA is TGTGCCAGCAGCTTAGGGACGGGGGCGAACACCGGGGAGCTGTTTTTT.

This clonotype was counted only a few times. The chain uses TRBV20-1 and TRBJ2-5; perhaps TRBD1 as D (6 bases). V lost 6 bases and J lost 4, with 12 bases in between. The CDR3 runs to 12 residues. Germline CDR1 is DFQATT and CDR2 is SNEGSKA (reference sequence). CDR3 coding DNA: TGCAGTGCAGGGGGTTTTGGAGAGACCCAGTACTTC. It translates to CSAGGFGETQYF.

This clonotype was detected ten times or more. The chain recombines TRBV10-3 with TRBJ2-2, with 11 nucleotides matching TRBD2. Germline loops: CDR1 ENHRY, CDR2 SYGVKD. The CDR3 extends over 16 amino acids. V dropped 7 bases and J dropped 7; count of bases not matched to a gene: 11. CDR3 region: CAITRSTSGVGGELFF. The CDR3 DNA follows: TGTGCCATCACTAGGTCGACTAGCGGGGTCGGCGGGGAGCTGTTTTTT.

This clonotype has at least ten counts. In nucleotides, the CDR3 is TGCAGTGAAGAGGGCCTGAGCTCCTACAATGAGCAGTTCTTC. This encodes CSEEGLSSYNEQFF. This sequence joins TRBV20-1 and TRBJ2-1, with a possible D match to TRBD2 (5 bases). This CDR3 spans 14 amino acids. V dropped 7 bases and J dropped 0 bases, with 13 bases sitting between them. The germline CDR1 and CDR2 sequences are DFQATT and SNEGSKA (reference sequence).

This clonotype appeared many times. The chain links TRBV3-1 to TRBJ2-3; unclear D gene. In germline, CDR1 is LGHDT, CDR2 YNNKEL (reference sequence). The CDR3 runs to 15 residues. The V end was cut by 2 bases, the J end by 4 bases, with 13 bases between. Written as DNA, the CDR3 is TGTGCCAGCAGCCAAATGGTTTCGAGGTCAGATACGCAGTATTTT. Translation: CASSQMVSRSDTQYF.

This clonotype was detected many times. The chain couples TRBV10-3 to TRBJ2-3; D is undetermined. CDR1 ENHRY and CDR2 SYGVKD come from the germline V gene. There are 13 residues in the CDR3. With 3 bases removed from V and 5 bases from J, the gap between germline ends came to 9 bases. Here the CDR3 DNA reads TGTGCCATCAGTGATTTTGCCGTAGATACGCAGTATTTT. It yields the protein CAISDFAVDTQYF.

This clonotype was counted ten times or more. The rearrangement links TRBV10-3 to TRBJ1-2, with TRBD1 matching 7 bases. Germline lookup yields CDR1 ENHRY and CDR2 SYGVKD. The trim removed 6 bases at V and 6 bases at J, leaving 7 bases unmatched. This CDR3 has 13 residues. CDR3 amino acids: CAIRRTGGHGYTF. In DNA form, the CDR3 reads TGTGCCATCAGGAGGACAGGAGGGCATGGCTACACCTTC.

This clonotype appeared a few times. The missing conserved phenylalanine or tryptophan at the end of this CDR3 makes a read error likely. This chain connects TRBV6-5 to TRBJ1-2; D not certain. With 5 bases removed from V and 0 bases from J, the gap between germline ends came to 4 bases. The CDR3 has 12 amino acids. Germline V lookup: CDR1 MNHEY, CDR2 SVGAGI. The CDR3 DNA is TGTGCCAGCAGTCGAGCTAACTATGGCTACACCATC. Residues: CASSRANYGYTI.

The sample holds many counts of this clonotype. The chain is built from TRBV2 and TRBJ2-7, with D perhaps TRBD2 (5 bases). V was clipped by 2 bases and J by 11 bases, with 10 bases between them. From germline, CDR1 is SNHLY and CDR2 FYNNEI. The CDR3 sequence is 11 residues long. DNA of the CDR3: TGTGCCAGCAGTGAATCATCCGGGAAGTACTTC. It is translated as CASSESSGKYF.

In this sample, this clonotype turned up many times. CDR3 amino acids: CASRTPSTDTQYF. DNA of the CDR3: TGTGCCAGCAGGACCCCTAGCACAGATACGCAGTATTTT. The chain joins TRBV6-5 to TRBJ2-3; D is uncertain. V was shortened by 6 bases and J by 0 bases, with 7 bases between the two germline ends. CDR1 and CDR2 from the germline V gene are MNHEY and SVGAGI. This CDR3 spans 13 amino acids.

This clonotype came up many times. The chain recombines TRBV20-1 with TRBJ2-7; 7 nucleotides align to TRBD1. Trimming at V came to 3 bases and at J to 3 bases, leaving 8 bases not matched to a gene. The CDR3 runs 14 residues. Per the germline V gene, CDR1 is DFQATT and CDR2 is SNEGSKA (reference sequence). The DNA for the CDR3 is TGCAGTGCTAGTATACCGGGACAGAACTACGAGCAGTACTTC. It is translated as CSASIPGQNYEQYF.

This clonotype was observed at least ten times. V usage is TRBV2 and J usage is TRBJ1-2, with 10 positions matching TRBD1. Germline V gene sequence: CDR1 SNHLY, CDR2 FYNNEI. V trimming: 5 bases; J trimming: 3 bases; junction bases outside the gene matches: 6. CDR3 size: 15 residues. The DNA of the CDR3 is TGTGCCAGCAGTCCACGGACAGGGGGGGACTATGGCTACACCTTC. This encodes CASSPRTGGDYGYTF.

The sample holds many counts of this clonotype. V and J are TRBV11-2 and TRBJ1-2; 8 nucleotides agree with TRBD1. Unmatched junction bases numbered 7, after V lost 4 bases and J lost 0 bases. Germline-derived CDR1 and CDR2 are SGHAT and FQNNGV. The CDR3 consists of 16 residues. The CDR3 coding sequence is TGTGCCAGCAGCTCAATTCAGGGGGCTTCTAACTATGGCTACACCTTC. This codes for CASSSIQGASNYGYTF.

Many counts were recorded for this clonotype. The chain carries TRBV12-3 or TRBV12-4 and TRBJ2-1; TRBD1 matches at 9 bases. The CDR3 is 15 amino acids. V dropped 4 bases and J dropped 4; count of bases not matched to a gene: 5. CDR3 DNA sequence: TGTGCCAGCAGTTCGTTGACAGGGGGGTACAATGAGCAGTTCTTC. Translating gives CASSSLTGGYNEQFF.

At least ten counts were recorded for this clonotype. The chain uses TRBV20-1 and TRBJ1-5; a possible D gene is TRBD1 (5 bases). Trimming pared 5 bases from V and 5 bases from J, leaving 7 bases between. This CDR3 has 11 residues. Germline CDR1 reads DFQATT; CDR2 reads SNEGSKA (reference sequence). For the CDR3, the DNA is TGCAGTGCTTCGGGGGATCAGCCCCAGCATTTT. This encodes CSASGDQPQHF.

This clonotype was counted many times. The chain joins TRBV9 to TRBJ2-2; D remains unclear. This CDR3 comprises 14 residues. CDR1 is SGDLS, CDR2 YYNGEE, per germline. V was clipped by 2 bases and J by 1 base, with 6 bases between them. This chain's CDR3 is CASSVRGNTGELFF. In nucleotides, the CDR3 is TGTGCCAGCAGCGTGAGAGGGAACACCGGGGAGCTGTTTTTT.

In its sample, this clonotype was seen many times. The rearrangement links TRBV5-1 to TRBJ2-7, with TRBD1 matching over 9 bases. Germline V CDR1 and CDR2: SGHRS, YFSETQ. J lost 5 bases, V lost 6 bases, and 12 bases had no gene match. The CDR3 contains 15 residues. This CDR3 reads CASTLSSTGGHEQYF. The CDR3 coding sequence is TGCGCCAGCACCCTCTCATCCACAGGGGGCCACGAGCAGTACTTC.

This clonotype was picked up many times. The chain recombines TRBV24-1 with TRBJ2-2; D is ambiguous. V dropped 3 bases and J dropped 9 bases, with 7 bases sitting between them. The CDR3 is 12 residues long. From germline, CDR1 is KGHDR and CDR2 SFDVKD. The CDR3 DNA reads TGTGCCACCAGTGATGCCTTCCGGGAGCTGTTTTTT. As protein: CATSDAFRELFF.

As concerns this clonotype: A much bigger clone sits one base away, suggesting this may be a read error. The V and J genes are TRBV9 and TRBJ2-3; TRBD2 matches 12 bases. Germline CDR1 SGDLS, CDR2 YYNGEE. This CDR3 has 17 amino acids. The trim removed 1 base at V and 4 bases at J, leaving 7 bases unmatched. CDR3 DNA: TGTGCCAGCAGCGTACTAGCGGGAGGGACAGGAGCAGATACGCAGTATTTT. This codes for CASSVLAGGTGADTQYF.

This clonotype was seen many times. J is TRBJ2-1 and V is TRBV20-1; unclear D gene. The CDR3 spans 13 residues. Germline CDR1 and CDR2: DFQATT and SNEGSKA (reference sequence). V lost 5 bases and J 6 bases, leaving 14 bases between the germline ends. The CDR3 sequence is CSALRPGPNEQFF. The CDR3 coding sequence is TGCAGTGCTCTCCGGCCGGGCCCCAATGAGCAGTTCTTC.

This chain links TRBV5-1 with TRBJ1-1; D possibly corresponds to TRBD1 (5 bases). V lost 4 bases, J lost 7 bases, and 20 bases lay in between. From germline, CDR1 is SGHRS and CDR2 YFSETQ. The CDR3 has 15 amino acids. CDR3 region: CASSGAVRSSREAFF. In DNA, the CDR3 is TGCGCCAGCAGCGGGGCCGTAAGAAGTTCCCGTGAAGCTTTCTTT. The full variable domain, in which reference TRBV5-1 and TRBJ1-1 provide the parts outside the CDR3, is KAGVTQTPRYLIKTRGQQVTLSCSPISGHRSVSWYQQTPGQGLQFLFEYFSETQRNKGNFPGRFSGRQFSNSRSEMNVSTLELGDSALYLCASSGAVRSSREAFFGQGTRLTVV.

This clonotype was seen a few times. The chain combines TRBV6-4 with TRBJ1-1; D remains unclear. Germline CDR1 reads MRHNA; CDR2 reads SNTAGT. V was shortened by 9 bases and J by 0 bases, with 23 bases between the two germline ends. This CDR3 comprises 17 residues. The CDR3 region is CARTLAWAGWMNTEAFF. CDR3 nucleotide sequence: TGTGCCAGAACCCTCGCATGGGCGGGGTGGATGAACACTGAAGCTTTCTTT.

There are many counts of this clonotype. The genes are TRBV9 and TRBJ2-2; 15 bases are shared with TRBD2. The CDR3 covers 16 residues. Germline V lookup: CDR1 SGDLS, CDR2 YYNGEE. J gave up 5 bases and V 3 bases, and 2 bases lay outside the gene matches. The CDR3 sequence: CASSAGLAGGTGELFF. The CDR3 coding sequence is TGTGCCAGCAGCGCGGGACTAGCGGGGGGAACCGGGGAGCTGTTTTTT.

Ten or more counts support this clonotype. The J gene is TRBJ2-5, the V gene TRBV7-2; TRBD2 aligns across 8 bases. CDR1 and CDR2 (germline): SGHTA, FQGNSA. CDR3 length equals 13 residues. V gave up 3 bases and J gave up 7 bases; unmatched junction bases: 4. CDR3: CASSFSLAGTQYF. The CDR3 DNA reads as TGTGCCAGCAGCTTTTCTCTAGCGGGGACCCAGTACTTC.

This clonotype was counted many times. The J gene is TRBJ2-5, the V gene TRBV15; perhaps TRBD2 as D (6 bases). The CDR3 is made up of 15 amino acids. The germline V gene encodes CDR1 LNHNV and CDR2 YYDKDF (reference sequence). The V end lost 5 bases, the J end lost 4 bases, and 17 bases lay between the germline ends. The CDR3 nucleotides read TGTGCCACCAGCTCATCCCCTAGCGCCGGAGAGACCCAGTACTTC. This sequence encodes CATSSSPSAGETQYF.

There are many counts of this clonotype. The chain couples TRBV4-1 to TRBJ2-3; 9 bases fit TRBD2. The V gene's germline CDR1 is MGHRA and CDR2 YSYEKL. The CDR3 covers 15 residues. V shed 1 base, J shed 4 bases, and the junction held 3 bases outside the gene matches. The CDR3 coding sequence is TGCGCCAGCAGCCAAGGACTAGCGGAAGCAGATACGCAGTATTTT. Protein product: CASSQGLAEADTQYF.

There are many counts of this clonotype. The rearrangement uses TRBV4-2 and TRBJ2-5; 10 positions match TRBD2. Per germline, CDR1 LGHNA and CDR2 YNFKEQ. V shed 3 bases, J shed 4 bases, and the junction held 14 bases outside the gene matches. The CDR3 is made up of 18 amino acids. Written as DNA, the CDR3 is TGTGCCAGCAGCCAGGATCGAATCTCAGCGGGGGGGCGAGAGACCCAGTACTTC. This gives the protein CASSQDRISAGGRETQYF.